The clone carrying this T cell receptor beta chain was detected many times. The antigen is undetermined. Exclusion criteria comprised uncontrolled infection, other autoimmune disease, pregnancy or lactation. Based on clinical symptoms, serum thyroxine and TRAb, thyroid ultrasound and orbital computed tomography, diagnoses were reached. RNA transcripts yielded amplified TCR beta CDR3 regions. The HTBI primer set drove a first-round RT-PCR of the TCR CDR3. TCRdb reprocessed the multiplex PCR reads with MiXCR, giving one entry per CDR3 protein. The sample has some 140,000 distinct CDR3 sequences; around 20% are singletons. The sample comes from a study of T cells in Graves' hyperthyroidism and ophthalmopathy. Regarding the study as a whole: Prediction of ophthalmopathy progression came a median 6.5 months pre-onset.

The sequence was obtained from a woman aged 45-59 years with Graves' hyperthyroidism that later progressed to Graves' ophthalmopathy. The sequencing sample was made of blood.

The CDR3 region is CASRPGTRVNTEAFF. The CDR3, as DNA: TGTGCCAGCAGGCCCGGTACGAGGGTGAACACTGAAGCTTTCTTT. The rearrangement links TRBV2 to TRBJ1-1; D unclear. The CDR3 runs 15 residues. V dropped 6 bases and J dropped 0 bases, with 14 bases sitting between them. CDR1 and CDR2 from the germline V gene are SNHLY and FYNNEI.